What follows are 4 T cell receptor beta chains derived from one specimen sequenced in a study of T cells after yellow fever vaccination. One entry per CDR3 protein, called by TCRdb with MiXCR from the 5' RACE reads. The sample holds some 300,000 distinct CDR3 sequences; 8% to 9.5% are singletons and the top ten take roughly a sixth. Sequences were derived from PBMCs, sampled around 45 days after the first yellow fever vaccination. These receptors were collected from a young man who received the YFV17D yellow fever vaccine.

This clonotype was picked up a small number of times. The chain combines TRBV25-1 with TRBJ1-2; D is perhaps TRBD1 (6 bases). The V end lost 2 bases, the J end lost 8 bases, and 12 bases lay between the germline ends. Looked up from germline, CDR1 is MGHDK and CDR2 is SYGVNS. This CDR3 is built from 13 residues. The DNA of the CDR3 is TGTGCCAGCAGTGAAACTGGGGGCTTGGGCTACACCTTC. Its translation: CASSETGGLGYTF.

This clonotype was detected only a few times. The chain recombines TRBV5-5 with TRBJ2-7, with D possibly matching TRBD1 (5 bases). Germline V gene data show CDR1 as SGHKS and CDR2 as YYEKEE (reference sequence). The CDR3 extends over 16 amino acids. Trimming pared 5 bases from V and 6 bases from J, leaving 24 bases between. The CDR3 coding sequence is TGTGCCAGCAGATTCCGCTACACGACAGAGTCGGGCGAGCAGTACTTC. The encoded protein is CASRFRYTTESGEQYF.

This chain joins TRBV5-1 and TRBJ2-5, with 7 bases identical to TRBD1. Germline-derived CDR1 and CDR2 are SGHRS and YFSETQ. V was clipped by 0 bases and J by 5 bases; unmatched bases: 4. There are 14 residues in the CDR3. CDR3: CASSLGTGEETQYF. In DNA form, the CDR3 reads TGCGCCAGCAGCTTGGGAACAGGGGAGGAGACCCAGTACTTC.

This chain links TRBV5-1 with TRBJ2-5; a weak D match, TRBD1 (6 bases). Trimming cost V 4 bases and J 2 bases, with 12 bases left between them. This CDR3 contains 14 residues. The germline gives CDR1 SGHRS, CDR2 YFSETQ. The CDR3 bases are TGCGCCAGCAGCCCCGGGACAATGCAAGAGACCCAGTACTTC. Translated: CASSPGTMQETQYF.